Here is one T cell receptor (beta chain) with its context. Its target is not known. This entry is derived from a study of CXCR3-negative and CXCR3-positive naive CD8 T cells. At the level of the study: Sequencing gave around 140 million TRB reads overall, about 1.5 +/- 0.3 million per library.

CDR1 MDHEN and CDR2 SYDVKM come from the germline V gene. There are 15 residues in the CDR3. Study-level results: Naive cells used TRBV-TRBJ genes in much the same way whether CXCR3-negative or CXCR3-positive; memory cells did not. Across naive subsets, surface CD5 expression was comparable, and TCR strength was inferred from properties of the TRB CDR3. Cryopreserved cells showed partially decreased CXCR3 expression, and most assays used fresh PBMCs.

The TRB cDNA libraries were prepared by 5' RACE with UMI labels. TCRdb re-called the 5' RACE reads and shows each CDR3 protein once, DNA omitted. The sample has 48,000 or so distinct CDR3 sequences. This clonotype was obtained from a human donor in good health. Some clones in this sample may be carry-over from other donors' samples. Sample: memory CD8+ T cells from blood. This chain links TRBV28 with TRBJ2-7; TCRdb outputs TRBD1, but without DNA this stays unchecked. The CDR3 protein is CASRFRAGGADEQYF.